This T cell receptor (beta chain) appears in the sequencing data of a study of technical replicates of blood from a few donors. Sequencing was performed with immunoSEQ multiplex PCR; in TCRdb, only in-frame clones are kept and a portion is missing. The sample has 12,000 or so clones, approximately 90% seen once; the top ten hold 7.5% to 9.5%. The CDR3 covers 16 residues. In this sample, this clone turned up once. The gene calls are TRBV21-1 and TRBJ2-3; the table's D call of TRBD2 was not tested on the DNA. TRBV21-1 is termed a pseudogene. The TCR was taken from a human donor in good health. The specimen sequenced was PBMCs. In nucleotides, the CDR3 is TGTGCCAGCAGCGAACTAGCCGCGGGAGAACCAGATACGCAGTATTTT. This gives the protein CASSELAAGEPDTQYF.